This is a list of T cell receptor beta chains from one sample in a study of cytomegalovirus exposure and HLA in healthy donors. Assay used: immunoSEQ multiplex PCR; TCRdb lists only in-frame clones, some missing. The table shows about 200,000 clones, with roughly 80% occurring only once. Material: PBMCs. The receptor set was obtained from a girl aged 2-10 years in good health and CMV-seronegative. CDR3s include the opening cysteine and the closing phenylalanine or tryptophan. The D gene is left open where the match is weak. Expanded clones get a size class; other rows say once, few or many, or leave the size out.

v_gene	j_gene	d_gene	abundance	CDR3aa	CDR3nt
TRBV7-9	TRBJ1-1	.	once	CASSLAIQGPWGTEAFF	TGTGCCAGCAGCTTAGCAATTCAGGGGCCCTGGGGCACTGAAGCTTTCTTT
TRBV29-1	TRBJ1-1	TRBD1	.	CSAHRDRGNTEAFF	TGCAGCGCCCATAGGGACAGGGGGAACACTGAAGCTTTCTTT
TRBV30	TRBJ2-7	TRBD2	.	CAWRLAGGSYEQYF	TGTGCCTGGAGACTAGCGGGAGGTTCCTACGAGCAGTACTTC
TRBV4-2	TRBJ1-2	TRBD1	.	CASSPDRGALSYGYTF	TGTGCCAGCAGCCCGGACAGGGGGGCCCTATCATATGGCTACACCTTC
TRBV4-1	TRBJ1-2	TRBD1	.	CSSSQADRDHGYTF	TGCTCCAGCAGCCAGGCTGACAGGGATCATGGCTACACCTTC
TRBV5-4	TRBJ2-2	TRBD2	.	CASSFLAGVAGELFF	TGTGCCAGCAGCTTCCTAGCGGGCGTGGCCGGGGAGCTGTTTTTT
TRBV7-9	TRBJ1-1	TRBD1	.	CASSLPGQGRFEAFF	TGTGCCAGCAGCTTACCGGGACAGGGAAGGTTTGAAGCTTTCTTT
TRBV5-4	TRBJ2-7	.	.	CASSLERGREYF	TGTGCCAGCAGCCTCGAACGAGGTCGGGAGTACTTC
TRBV4-1	TRBJ2-7	.	.	CASSQGTRLAESYEQYF	TGCGCCAGCAGCCAAGGGACTCGGTTAGCGGAGTCCTACGAGCAGTACTTC
TRBV4-1	TRBJ1-1	.	.	CASSQSVIVLGGGTEAFF	TGCGCCAGCAGCCAAAGCGTAATAGTTTTAGGTGGTGGCACTGAAGCTTTCTTT
TRBV4-1	TRBJ1-6	TRBD1	.	CASSQGDRGSPLHF	TGCGCCAGCAGCCAGGGGGACAGGGGGTCACCCCTCCACTTT
TRBV30	TRBJ2-5	.	once	CAWSMVQEAQYF	TGTGCCTGGAGTATGGTGCAAGAGGCCCAGTACTTC
TRBV5-1	TRBJ1-6	.	.	CASSTGGVGRNSPLHF	TGCGCCAGCAGCACGGGGGGGGTTGGGAGAAACTCACCCCTCCACTTT
TRBV6-5	TRBJ2-1	TRBD2	.	CASSSGLAGSYNGQFF	TGTGCCAGCAGTTCGGGACTAGCGGGCTCCTACAATGGGCAGTTCTTC
TRBV7-9	TRBJ2-2	.	.	CASGFASAMEAGELFF	TGTGCCAGCGGCTTCGCCAGCGCCATGGAGGCCGGGGAGCTGTTTTTT